The 15 T cell receptor beta chains given below trace back to one sample, sequenced in a study of blood T cell repertoires in COVID-19. Sequencing used immunoSEQ multiplex PCR; TCRdb keeps in-frame clones, though not all of them. Among about 50,000 clones, roughly 84% were seen once, and the ten largest hold approximately 7.1%. Sequencing input: peripheral blood. Every receptor here comes from a man aged 45-65 years with active COVID-19.

The V and J genes are TRBV9 and TRBJ2-4; TRBD1 aligns across 7 bases. The length of the CDR3 is 14 residues. The V segment lost 3 bases and the J segment 7 bases; nucleotides outside the gene matches: 7. Germline loops: CDR1 SGDLS, CDR2 YYNGEE. The CDR3 reads CASSAGVGQNIQYF. The DNA for the CDR3 is TGTGCCAGCAGCGCCGGGGTGGGACAGAACATTCAGTACTTC.

The chain has TRBV4-2 and TRBJ2-6; D call uncertain. This CDR3 has 17 amino acids. The V gene's germline CDR1 is LGHNA and CDR2 YNFKEQ. V was pared by 0 bases and J by 4 bases, with 13 bases between. In DNA, the CDR3 is TGTGCCAGCAGCCAAGAGTTACGGCCCGGGGGGGCCAACGTCCTGACTTTC. Protein: CASSQELRPGGANVLTF.

The gene calls are TRBV7-2 and TRBJ2-5; tentatively, D is TRBD2 (6 bases). The CDR3 loop spans 13 amino acids. Germline CDR1 is SGHTA and CDR2 is FQGNSA. The V end lost 1 base, the J end lost 5 bases, and 8 bases lay between the germline ends. For the CDR3, the DNA is TGTGCCAGCAGCTTAGTTGGGGGGGAGACCCAGTACTTC. It yields the protein CASSLVGGETQYF. Full variable domain (rest looked up from reference TRBV7-2 and TRBJ2-5): GAGVSQSPSNKVTEKGKDVELRCDPISGHTALYWYRQSLGQGLEFLIYFQGNSAPDKSGLPSDRFSAERTGGSVSTLTIQRTQQEDSAVYLCASSLVGGETQYFGPGTRLLVL.

V gene TRBV4-3 combines with J gene TRBJ2-3; possible D gene TRBD1, 6 bases. The CDR3 extends over 17 amino acids. The germline CDR1 and CDR2 sequences are LGHNA and YSLEER. Trimming took 4 bases from V and 1 from J, leaving 18 bases between them. The CDR3 here is CASSRGPGPLGTDTQYF. The CDR3 coding sequence is TGCGCCAGCAGCCGGGGGCCGGGGCCCCTAGGCACAGATACGCAGTATTTT.

This clone was counted once. The chain recombines TRBV5-1 with TRBJ2-1; 7 bases match TRBD2. CDR1 is SGHRS, CDR2 YFSETQ, per germline. This CDR3 comprises 13 residues. With 0 bases clipped from V and 10 bases from J, the junction kept 4 bases outside the gene matches. CDR3 in DNA: TGCGCCAGCAGCTTGGCCCAGGGAGGGGAGCAGTTCTTC. This encodes CASSLAQGGEQFF.

The rearrangement uses TRBV2 and TRBJ2-7, with TRBD1 identical over 7 bases. The CDR3 sequence is 14 residues long. Germline CDR1 and CDR2: SNHLY and FYNNEI. The ends lost 4 bases at V and 2 bases at J; junction bases unmatched: 5. CDR3 in DNA: TGTGCCAGCAGTGCCGGGACAGCTCCCTACGAGCAGTACTTC. It codes for CASSAGTAPYEQYF.

The V call is TRBV5-1, the J call TRBJ2-2; maybe TRBD1 (6 bases). The length of the CDR3 is 14 residues. Germline CDR1 reads SGHRS; CDR2 reads YFSETQ. V dropped 4 bases and J dropped 8 bases, with 15 bases sitting between them. CDR3 sequence reads: CASSPDPGTGELFF. As DNA, the CDR3 is TGCGCCAGCAGCCCCGACCCCGGGACAGGGGAGCTGTTTTTT.

This clone has only a few counts. The rearrangement uses TRBV6-5 and TRBJ2-4; unclear D gene. The germline V gene encodes CDR1 MNHEY and CDR2 SVGAGI. The CDR3 length is 13 residues. The V end was cut by 6 bases, the J end by 6 bases, with 12 bases between. The CDR3 sequence is CASSTSARNIQYF. CDR3 coding DNA: TGTGCCAGCAGCACTTCTGCAAGAAACATTCAGTACTTC.

A few counts support this clone. The chain couples TRBV5-4 to TRBJ1-6; weak D call: TRBD1 (5 bases). Germline loops: CDR1 SGHNT, CDR2 YYREEE (reference sequence). The CDR3 runs to 14 residues. V lost 0 bases and J 9 bases, leaving 10 bases between the germline ends. CDR3 protein: CASSLAETVSPLHF. The CDR3 nucleotides are TGTGCCAGCAGCTTGGCCGAGACAGTTTCACCCCTCCACTTT.

The chain links TRBV25-1 to TRBJ2-1; 12 positions match TRBD1. Unmatched junction bases numbered 2, after V lost 3 bases and J lost 8 bases. Germline values: CDR1 MGHDK, CDR2 SYGVNS. This CDR3 contains 14 residues. CDR3 DNA: TGTGCCAGCAGTGAGGGACAGGGGGCCTATGAGCAGTTCTTC. Protein: CASSEGQGAYEQFF.

This clone was detected once. The V and J genes are TRBV7-9 and TRBJ1-5; no definite D call. The germline V gene encodes CDR1 SEHNR and CDR2 FQNEAQ (reference sequence). This CDR3 contains 14 residues. V was shortened by 6 bases and J by 1 base, with 10 bases between the two germline ends. The CDR3 sequence: CASSSSGSNQPQHF. In DNA, the CDR3 is TGTGCCAGCAGTTCCTCGGGGAGCAATCAGCCCCAGCATTTT.

A single count supports this clone. The V gene is TRBV19, the J gene TRBJ2-3; 11 bases are shared with TRBD1. The CDR3 runs 15 residues. The V segment lost 5 bases and the J segment 4 bases; nucleotides outside the gene matches: 5. From germline, CDR1 is LNHDA and CDR2 SQIVND (reference sequence). This chain's CDR3 is CASSHGQGASDTQYF. The CDR3 nucleotides read TGTGCCAGTAGTCACGGACAGGGGGCTTCAGATACGCAGTATTTT.

The V call is TRBV19, the J call TRBJ2-7, with 11 bases fitting TRBD1. CDR3 length equals 14 residues. Germline-derived CDR1 and CDR2 are LNHDA and SQIVND (reference sequence). With V trimmed by 6 bases and J by 5 bases, 6 bases remained unmatched. DNA for the CDR3: TGTGCCAGTAGCCCCGGACAGGGGGCCCACGAGCAGTACTTC. This translates into CASSPGQGAHEQYF.

Ten or more counts support this clone. The chain uses TRBV2 and TRBJ2-7; TRBD1 aligns across 9 bases. The CDR3 has 17 amino acids. J lost 3 bases, V lost 7 bases, and 16 bases had no gene match. Germline CDR1 and CDR2: SNHLY and FYNNEI. CDR3 loop: CASKRDRVAPGSYEQYF. The CDR3, as DNA: TGTGCCAGCAAGAGGGACAGGGTGGCCCCCGGCAGCTACGAGCAGTACTTC.

This clone appeared once. V gene TRBV2 combines with J gene TRBJ1-4; 9 nucleotides line up with TRBD1. The CDR3 contains 15 residues. Trimming cost V 4 bases and J 5 bases; bases outside gene matches: 5. CDR1 is SNHLY, CDR2 FYNNEI, per germline. The CDR3: CASSARGTGNEKLFF. In DNA form, the CDR3 reads TGTGCCAGCAGTGCCAGGGGGACAGGGAATGAAAAACTGTTTTTT.